These 14 T cell receptor beta chains originate from one sample sequenced in a study of blood T cell repertoires in COVID-19. The repertoire was sequenced with immunoSEQ multiplex PCR; TCRdb's copy has only in-frame clones and lacks some. The sample lists roughly 300,000 clones; 65% to 90% were seen once. The sequencing input was peripheral blood. The source is a human donor in a cohort sampled during active COVID-19.

The chain employs TRBV19 and TRBJ2-7; 10 bases are a match to TRBD1. V was clipped by 9 bases and J by 4 bases; unmatched bases: 6. The length of the CDR3 is 13 residues. Germline CDR1 is LNHDA and CDR2 is SQIVND (reference sequence). This chain's CDR3 is CASGTGEGYEQYF. As DNA, the CDR3 is TGTGCCAGCGGGACAGGGGAGGGGTACGAGCAGTACTTC.

The chain recombines TRBV20-1 with TRBJ1-1; 7 nucleotides agree with TRBD1. In germline, CDR1 is DFQATT, CDR2 SNEGSKA (reference sequence). V lost 3 bases and J lost 4; bases outside the gene matches: 5. The CDR3 has 13 amino acids. CDR3 protein: CSASRAGGTEAFF. CDR3 coding DNA: TGCAGTGCTAGTCGGGCAGGGGGCACTGAAGCTTTCTTT.

The genes are TRBV30 and TRBJ1-1; TRBD1 agrees at 8 bases. J gave up 3 bases and V 3 bases, and 21 bases lay outside the gene matches. Looked up from germline, CDR1 is GTSNPN and CDR2 is SVGIG (reference sequence). The CDR3 consists of 19 residues. CDR3 residues: CAWRPYLLETGVQDTEAFF. The CDR3 DNA sequence: TGTGCCTGGAGACCTTACCTCCTCGAGACAGGGGTTCAGGACACTGAAGCTTTCTTT.

The J gene is TRBJ1-1, the V gene TRBV5-4, with TRBD1 as a possible D gene (5 bases). Germline CDR1 and CDR2: SGHNT and YYREEE (reference sequence). The CDR3 loop spans 13 amino acids. The germline V and J ends were trimmed by 4 bases and 1 base, with 8 bases remaining between them. In nucleotides, the CDR3 is TGTGCCAGCAGCCTTACAGGGAACACTGAAGCTTTCTTT. This encodes CASSLTGNTEAFF.

The rearrangement links TRBV12-3 or TRBV12-4 to TRBJ1-5; D gene unclear. V lost 6 bases, J lost 2 bases, and 8 bases lay in between. The CDR3 spans 13 residues. The DNA of the CDR3 is TGTGCCAGCAGCCACAATCGCAATCAGCCCCAGCATTTT. It specifies CASSHNRNQPQHF.

The rearrangement uses TRBV7-9 and TRBJ1-2, with 7 nucleotides matching TRBD1. This CDR3 is built from 16 residues. With V trimmed by 3 bases and J by 0 bases, 7 bases remained unmatched. The germline V gene encodes CDR1 SEHNR and CDR2 FQNEAQ (reference sequence). The CDR3 loop is CASSFGQARTNYGYTF. The CDR3 nucleotides read TGTGCCAGCAGCTTCGGACAGGCGAGAACTAACTATGGCTACACCTTC.

This chain links TRBV9 with TRBJ1-2; 7 nucleotides line up with TRBD1. Germline V CDR1 and CDR2: SGDLS, YYNGEE. V gave up 0 bases and J gave up 10 bases; unmatched junction bases: 6. CDR3 length: 13 amino acids. The CDR3 nucleotides are TGTGCCAGCAGCGTAGAAGCAGGGGGTGTCTACACCTTC. As protein: CASSVEAGGVYTF.

The V gene is TRBV29-1, the J gene TRBJ2-3, with 8 bases aligning to TRBD2. Germline CDR1 is SQVTM and CDR2 is ANQGSEA. Trimming at V came to 0 bases and at J to 3 bases, leaving 2 bases not matched to a gene. The CDR3 runs to 14 residues. This CDR3 is CSVEDRGGTDTQYF. CDR3 DNA: TGCAGCGTTGAAGATCGCGGGGGGACAGATACGCAGTATTTT.

This sequence joins TRBV11-2 and TRBJ2-7; D may be TRBD1 (6 bases). V was clipped by 6 bases and J by 5 bases, with 20 bases between them. The CDR3 contains 15 residues. Germline V gene data show CDR1 as SGHAT and CDR2 as FQNNGV. The CDR3 bases are TGTGCCAGCAGTCTCCAGGCAGGGGCCCCCCACGAGCAGTACTTC. The encoded protein is CASSLQAGAPHEQYF.

The chain employs TRBV4-1 and TRBJ2-7, with 9 bases aligning to TRBD2. This CDR3 is built from 16 residues. The germline V gene has CDR1 MGHRA and CDR2 YSYEKL. V dropped 1 base and J dropped 6; count of bases not matched to a gene: 10. The chain's CDR3 is CASSQAMGGGVAEQYF. CDR3 DNA sequence: TGCGCCAGCAGCCAAGCCATGGGCGGGGGGGTCGCCGAGCAGTACTTC.

The rearrangement links TRBV7-9 to TRBJ2-7; D gene uncertain. The germline V gene has CDR1 SEHNR and CDR2 FQNEAQ (reference sequence). The length of the CDR3 is 14 residues. V was cut by 1 base and J by 4 bases, with 11 bases left in between. Written as DNA, the CDR3 is TGTGCCAGCAGCTTAGTTATGCTCGGGTACGAGCAGTACTTC. Translated: CASSLVMLGYEQYF. Full variable domain (outside the CDR3, taken from reference TRBV7-9 and TRBJ2-7): DTGVSQNPRHKITKRGQNVTFRCDPISEHNRLYWYRQTLGQGPEFLTYFQNEAQLEKSRLLSDRFSAERPKGSFSTLEIQRTEQGDSAMYLCASSLVMLGYEQYFGPGTRLTVT.

The chain carries TRBV20-1 and TRBJ1-2; D remains ambiguous. This CDR3 has 13 residues. Trimming removed 3 bases from V and 6 bases from J, with 14 bases in between. Germline loops: CDR1 DFQATT, CDR2 SNEGSKA (reference sequence). The CDR3 DNA sequence: TGCAGTGCTAGTGACGCAGGTGTTAATGGCTACACCTTC. It encodes CSASDAGVNGYTF.

In its sample, this clone was seen many times. The CDR3 spells CASSTGTRTYEQYF. CDR3 nucleotides: TGTGCCAGTAGTACCGGGACTAGGACCTACGAGCAGTACTTC. J is TRBJ2-7 and V is TRBV19; 8 bases fit TRBD2. Looked up from germline, CDR1 is LNHDA and CDR2 is SQIVND (reference sequence). The V gene end was trimmed by 4 bases and the J gene end by 2 bases; junction bases not matched to a gene: 4. This CDR3 comprises 14 residues.

This clone was seen more than once but under ten times. This sequence joins TRBV5-6 and TRBJ1-2; 9 nucleotides align to TRBD1. J lost 7 bases, V lost 4 bases, and 11 bases had no gene match. CDR3 length: 15 amino acids. Germline V gives CDR1 SGHDT, CDR2 YYEEEE. In DNA, the CDR3 is TGTGCCAGCAGCCGGGTTACAGGGGGCTTTGGTGGCTACACCTTC. It specifies CASSRVTGGFGGYTF.